One sample yielded the 12 T cell receptor beta chains listed below, sequenced in a study of cytomegalovirus exposure and HLA in healthy donors. A multiplex PCR was run with 60 Vbeta primers and 13 Jbeta primers. The assay was immunoSEQ multiplex PCR, and TCRdb's table has in-frame clones only and misses some. Of 100,000 to 120,000 clones in the sample, approximately 79% were seen once. Specimen: PBMCs. Source of these receptors: a man aged 25-45 years in good health and CMV-seropositive.

This clone was counted only a few times. The chain is built from TRBV4-1 and TRBJ1-1; tentatively, D is TRBD1 (5 bases). From germline, CDR1 is MGHRA and CDR2 YSYEKL. This CDR3 has 15 residues. V was clipped by 0 bases and J by 3 bases, with 11 bases between them. CDR3 sequence (DNA): TGCGCCAGCAGCCAAGATCCGGGGGTGGACACTGAAGCTTTCTTT. Translating it yields CASSQDPGVDTEAFF.

The chain has TRBV29-1 and TRBJ2-1; TRBD1 aligns across 7 bases. The germline V gene has CDR1 SQVTM and CDR2 ANQGSEA. J gave up 2 bases and V 6 bases, and 7 bases lay outside the gene matches. The CDR3 totals 14 residues. CDR3 loop: CSVETGTAYNEQFF. In DNA, the CDR3 is TGCAGCGTGGAGACCGGGACAGCCTACAATGAGCAGTTCTTC.

V gene TRBV9 combines with J gene TRBJ1-4; D not resolved. Between the trimmed V and J ends, which lost 4 bases and 2 bases, there was a span of 9 bases. The germline CDR1 and CDR2 sequences are SGDLS and YYNGEE. CDR3 size: 14 residues. The CDR3 DNA reads TGTGCCAGCAGCATCGGTGCCACTAATGAAAAACTGTTTTTT. Protein product: CASSIGATNEKLFF.

The rearrangement joins TRBV2 to TRBJ1-2; no definite D call. V lost 1 base and J 6 bases, leaving 12 bases between the germline ends. Per germline, CDR1 SNHLY and CDR2 FYNNEI. The CDR3 is 14 amino acids. The CDR3: CASSEGRGGNGYTF. CDR3 nucleotides: TGTGCCAGCAGTGAAGGGAGAGGAGGGAATGGCTACACCTTC.

This chain joins TRBV5-1 and TRBJ1-2; 10 bases are shared with TRBD1. With 4 bases clipped from V and 3 bases from J, the junction kept 6 bases outside the gene matches. CDR3 length: 15 residues. CDR1 SGHRS and CDR2 YFSETQ come from the germline V gene. The CDR3 sequence is CASSLTGTGDYGYTF. The CDR3 region has the DNA TGCGCCAGCAGCCTAACCGGGACAGGGGACTATGGCTACACCTTC.

The CDR3 region has the DNA TGTGCCAGCAGCTTGGTCGGTCCTCCCCAAGAGACCCAGTACTTC. This sequence encodes CASSLVGPPQETQYF. The rearrangement uses TRBV5-5 and TRBJ2-5; D is ambiguous. Germline V gene lookup returns CDR1 SGHKS and CDR2 YYEKEE (reference sequence). Trimming stripped 0 bases from V and 1 base from J, with 10 bases between. This CDR3 region has 15 residues. The variable domain in full, with the rest retrieved from reference TRBV5-5 and TRBJ2-5, is DAGVTQSPTHLIKTRGQQVTLRCSPISGHKSVSWYQQVLGQGPQFIFQYYEKEERGRGNFPDRFSARQFPNYSSELNVNALLLGDSALYLCASSLVGPPQETQYFGPGTRLLVL.

The rearrangement joins TRBV27 to TRBJ2-1; 11 nucleotides agree with TRBD2. The CDR3 spans 13 residues. Unmatched junction bases numbered 1, after V lost 9 bases and J lost 3 bases. The V gene's germline CDR1 is MNHEY and CDR2 SMNVEV (reference sequence). As DNA, the CDR3 is TGTGCCAGTAGCGGGGGGGTCTACAATGAGCAGTTCTTC. Its translation is CASSGGVYNEQFF.

The chain uses TRBV18 and TRBJ2-7, with D possibly being TRBD2 (7 bases). The CDR3 runs to 17 residues. Trimming removed 1 base at V and 0 bases at J, with 16 bases between. Looked up from germline, CDR1 is KGHSH and CDR2 is LQKENI. DNA of the CDR3: TGTGCCAGCTCACCACGAGGAGGGGGGGCCGGCTCCTACGAGCAGTACTTC. This translates into CASSPRGGGAGSYEQYF.

The chain combines TRBV7-2 with TRBJ1-6; no reliable D call. The CDR3 is made up of 11 amino acids. Trimming pared 1 base from V and 12 bases from J, leaving 4 bases between. Germline values: CDR1 SGHTA, CDR2 FQGNSA. The CDR3 DNA reads TGTGCCAGCAGCTTAGGGCAACCCCTCCACTTT. The encoded protein is CASSLGQPLHF.

V usage is TRBV29-1 and J usage is TRBJ1-1, with 11 bases aligning to TRBD1. The CDR3 spans 12 residues. The V segment lost 7 bases and the J segment 5 bases; nucleotides outside the gene matches: 3. CDR1 and CDR2 from the germline V gene are SQVTM and ANQGSEA. CDR3 DNA sequence: TGCAGCGCGGGGACAGGGGGAACTGAAGCTTTCTTT. This encodes CSAGTGGTEAFF.

The rearrangement links TRBV30 to TRBJ1-2; 9 nucleotides line up with TRBD1. Germline CDR1 reads GTSNPN; CDR2 reads SVGIG (reference sequence). Trimming at V came to 5 bases and at J to 8 bases, leaving 9 bases not matched to a gene. This CDR3 is built from 13 residues. CDR3 loop: CAWDPTGGSGYTF. In DNA, the CDR3 is TGTGCCTGGGACCCGACAGGGGGGTCCGGCTACACCTTC.

The chain combines TRBV27 with TRBJ2-3, with D possibly TRBD2 on 5 matching bases. CDR3 length equals 14 residues. The germline V gene has CDR1 MNHEY and CDR2 SMNVEV (reference sequence). Trimming removed 3 bases at V and 2 bases at J, with 9 bases between. The chain's CDR3 is CASSLREPTDTQYF. The CDR3 DNA follows: TGTGCCAGCAGTTTGAGGGAGCCCACAGATACGCAGTATTTT.